A selection of T cell receptor beta chains follows, all from one sample in a study of blood T cell repertoires in COVID-19. Some clones are missing from TCRdb's copy, which holds only in-frame ones; the method was immunoSEQ multiplex PCR. The sample shows approximately 100,000 clones, 87% of them seen only once. The sample comprised peripheral blood. These receptors originate from a man aged 50 to 59 in a cohort sampled during active COVID-19. The CDR3 runs from the conserved cysteine through the conserved F or W. D genes are given only for firm matches. Size is stated for part of the rows, as once, few or many counts, or as a class when the clone is expanded.

J: TRBJ1-1; V: TRBV7-2; size: NA; D: NA; CDR3: CASSFGSPPRFF; DNA: TGTGCCAGCAGCTTCGGGTCACCCCCGCGGTTCTTT
J: TRBJ2-1; V: TRBV5-1; size: NA; D: TRBD2; CDR3: CASSPPGSGNNEQFF; DNA: TGCGCCAGCAGCCCGCCCGGCAGCGGGAACAATGAGCAGTTCTTC
J: TRBJ1-2; V: TRBV9; size: NA; D: NA; CDR3: CASRRRGGGNYGYTF; DNA: TGTGCCAGCCGGCGAAGAGGTGGGGGCAACTATGGCTACACCTTC
J: TRBJ2-2; V: TRBV7-3; size: NA; D: NA; CDR3: CASSLAQTTGELFF; DNA: TGTGCCAGCAGCTTAGCACAGACCACCGGGGAGCTGTTTTTT
J: TRBJ1-5; V: TRBV7-2; size: NA; D: TRBD1; CDR3: CASSLDRASQPQHF; DNA: TGTGCCAGCAGCTTGGACAGGGCAAGCCAGCCCCAGCATTTT
J: TRBJ2-1; V: TRBV6-5; size: NA; D: TRBD1; CDR3: CASSDDWTGDNEQFF; DNA: TGTGCCAGCAGCGACGACTGGACAGGGGACAATGAGCAGTTCTTC
J: TRBJ2-5; V: TRBV11-2; size: NA; D: NA; CDR3: CASSSDRGTQYF; DNA: TGTGCCAGCAGCTCTGATCGGGGGACCCAGTACTTC
J: TRBJ1-2; V: TRBV7-8; size: NA; D: TRBD1; CDR3: CASTQGVNGYTF; DNA: TGTGCCAGCACCCAGGGGGTTAATGGCTACACCTTC
J: TRBJ1-5; V: TRBV11-2; size: NA; D: TRBD1; CDR3: CASSRGTGDNQPQHF; DNA: TGTGCCAGCAGCCGCGGGACAGGGGATAATCAGCCCCAGCATTTT
J: TRBJ1-5; V: TRBV19; size: NA; D: NA; CDR3: CASKGGQDQPQHF; DNA: TGTGCCAGTAAGGGAGGGCAGGATCAGCCCCAGCATTTT
J: TRBJ2-1; V: TRBV2; size: NA; D: NA; CDR3: CASSRGGDYNEQFF; DNA: TGTGCCAGCAGCCGCGGCGGGGACTACAATGAGCAGTTCTTC
J: TRBJ2-1; V: TRBV7-9; size: NA; D: NA; CDR3: CASSLPLVTHEQFF; DNA: TGTGCCAGCAGCTTACCCCTAGTGACTCATGAGCAGTTCTTC
J: TRBJ1-3; V: TRBV6-6; size: NA; D: NA; CDR3: CASSSETGNTIYF; DNA: TGTGCCAGCAGTTCAGAAACTGGAAACACCATATATTTT
J: TRBJ2-3; V: TRBV28; size: NA; D: TRBD1; CDR3: CASSPPTGMRDTQYF; DNA: TGTGCCAGCAGTCCGCCGACAGGGATGCGGGATACGCAGTATTTT
J: TRBJ2-1; V: TRBV28; size: NA; D: TRBD1; CDR3: CASSFRDRAVNEQFF; DNA: TGTGCCAGCAGTTTTAGGGACAGGGCCGTCAATGAGCAGTTCTTC
J: TRBJ2-1; V: TRBV5-1; size: NA; D: NA; CDR3: CASSLGAGYNEQFF; DNA: TGCGCCAGCAGCTTGGGGGCTGGCTACAATGAGCAGTTCTTC
J: TRBJ1-1; V: TRBV7-3; size: NA; D: TRBD1; CDR3: CASSPGTGGYEAFF; DNA: TGTGCCAGCAGCCCCGGGACAGGGGGCTATGAAGCTTTCTTT
J: TRBJ1-5; V: TRBV6-6; size: NA; D: NA; CDR3: CASSYAGFSERTQHF; DNA: TGTGCCAGCAGTTACGCGGGCTTCTCTGAGAGGACCCAGCATTTT
J: TRBJ1-4; V: TRBV28; size: NA; D: NA; CDR3: CASSYRVLGEKLFF; DNA: TGTGCCAGCAGTTACAGGGTTCTCGGTGAAAAACTGTTTTTT
J: TRBJ1-4; V: TRBV7-6; size: NA; D: NA; CDR3: CASSLGGGGAGEKLFF; DNA: TGTGCCAGCAGCTTAGGGGGTGGGGGCGCCGGGGAAAAACTGTTTTTT
J: TRBJ2-1; V: TRBV15; size: few; D: TRBD2; CDR3: CATSLSGGASNEQFF; DNA: TGTGCCACCAGCCTTAGCGGGGGGGCTTCTAATGAGCAGTTCTTC
J: TRBJ2-5; V: TRBV5-4; size: NA; D: NA; CDR3: CASSLNGQETQYF; DNA: TGTGCCAGCAGCTTGAACGGGCAAGAGACCCAGTACTTC
J: TRBJ2-2; V: TRBV18; size: NA; D: TRBD1; CDR3: CASSPPGTGGTGELFF; DNA: TGTGCCAGCTCACCCCCCGGGACAGGGGGAACCGGGGAGCTGTTTTTT
J: TRBJ1-5; V: TRBV19; size: NA; D: TRBD1; CDR3: CASSIGSRGRQPQHF; DNA: TGTGCCAGTAGTATAGGGAGCAGGGGGCGGCAGCCCCAGCATTTT
J: TRBJ1-4; V: TRBV7-9; size: NA; D: NA; CDR3: CASSLDPGYEKLFF; DNA: TGTGCCAGCAGCTTAGACCCAGGTTACGAAAAACTGTTTTTT
J: TRBJ2-1; V: TRBV7-8; size: few; D: TRBD2; CDR3: CASSQGLVYNEQFF; DNA: TGTGCCAGCAGCCAGGGACTAGTCTACAATGAGCAGTTCTTC
J: TRBJ2-3; V: TRBV5-4; size: NA; D: NA; CDR3: CASSLGLDNTDTQYF; DNA: TGTGCCAGCAGCTTGGGACTAGATAACACAGATACGCAGTATTTT
J: TRBJ2-2; V: TRBV5-8; size: once; D: TRBD1; CDR3: CASSRDRRGELFF; DNA: TGTGCCAGCAGCCGGGACAGGCGGGGGGAGCTGTTTTTT
J: TRBJ2-5; V: TRBV7-2; size: once; D: TRBD2; CDR3: CASSLALAGGRQETQYF; DNA: TGTGCCAGCAGCTTAGCCCTAGCGGGGGGCCGCCAAGAGACCCAGTACTTC
J: TRBJ2-1; V: TRBV5-5; size: once; D: TRBD2; CDR3: CASSPWGGRSEQFF; DNA: TGTGCCAGCAGCCCCTGGGGGGGACGGAGCGAGCAGTTCTTC
J: TRBJ1-1; V: TRBV7-2; size: NA; D: NA; CDR3: CASRIRGGVESAEAFF; DNA: TGTGCCAGCCGTATCCGGGGGGGTGTTGAGAGCGCTGAAGCTTTCTTT
J: TRBJ1-3; V: TRBV11-3; size: once; D: NA; CDR3: CASSLGGPISGNTIYF; DNA: TGTGCCAGCAGCTTAGGAGGCCCTATCTCTGGAAACACCATATATTTT
J: TRBJ2-1; V: TRBV5-1; size: once; D: NA; CDR3: CASSLGQSRNEQFF; DNA: TGCGCCAGCAGCTTGGGGCAGTCGAGGAATGAGCAGTTCTTC
J: TRBJ1-4; V: TRBV9; size: NA; D: TRBD1; CDR3: CASSSGTAATNEKLFF; DNA: TGTGCCAGCAGCTCGGGGACAGCCGCAACTAATGAAAAACTGTTTTTT
J: TRBJ1-1; V: TRBV7-3; size: NA; D: NA; CDR3: CASSLFGGSNTEAFF; DNA: TGTGCCAGCAGCTTATTCGGAGGCTCGAACACTGAAGCTTTCTTT
J: TRBJ1-1; V: TRBV6-1; size: NA; D: NA; CDR3: CASSEVWPDEAFF; DNA: TGTGCCAGCAGTGAAGTGTGGCCAGATGAAGCTTTCTTT
J: TRBJ1-3; V: TRBV5-6; size: NA; D: NA; CDR3: CASSLAAGADGNTIYF; DNA: TGTGCCAGCAGCTTGGCCGCAGGGGCGGACGGAAACACCATATATTTT
J: TRBJ1-5; V: TRBV29-1; size: NA; D: TRBD1; CDR3: CSVASGQGFQPQHF; DNA: TGCAGCGTTGCGTCAGGACAGGGTTTTCAGCCCCAGCATTTT
J: TRBJ1-2; V: TRBV19; size: NA; D: NA; CDR3: CASSTAGDYVYGYTF; DNA: TGTGCCAGTAGCACGGCCGGTGACTATGTCTATGGCTACACCTTC
J: TRBJ2-2; V: TRBV4-1; size: once; D: TRBD2; CDR3: CASSMRGVIDVGELFF; DNA: TGCGCCAGCAGCATGCGGGGGGTAATAGATGTCGGGGAGCTGTTTTTT
J: TRBJ2-1; V: TRBV6-5; size: NA; D: NA; CDR3: CASIQNWGSFNEQFF; DNA: TGTGCCAGCATTCAGAATTGGGGCAGTTTCAATGAGCAGTTCTTC
J: TRBJ1-5; V: TRBV3-1/TRBV3-2; size: NA; D: NA; CDR3: CASSQSGAGNQPQHF; DNA: TGTGCCAGCAGCCAATCAGGGGCCGGCAATCAGCCCCAGCATTTT
J: TRBJ2-1; V: TRBV12-5; size: NA; D: TRBD2; CDR3: CASGIAGGPGNEQFF; DNA: TGTGCTAGTGGGATAGCGGGGGGGCCGGGGAATGAGCAGTTCTTC
J: TRBJ1-2; V: TRBV5-5; size: NA; D: NA; CDR3: CASSLDRANYGYTF; DNA: TGTGCCAGCAGCTTGGACAGGGCGAACTATGGCTACACCTTC
J: TRBJ2-1; V: TRBV2; size: NA; D: TRBD2; CDR3: CANLLAGSGEQFF; DNA: TGTGCCAACCTACTAGCGGGGTCGGGTGAGCAGTTCTTC